This T cell receptor beta chain was obtained from a study of identical twins (dated by TCRdb to 2016 to 2017). With respect to the entire study: To test whether fetal clonotypes persist, the study used deep sequencing on TCR alpha and beta repertoires from monozygotic twins, unrelated adults of various ages, and cord blood. Replicate twin experiments were performed at different times using different library preparation protocols to rule out contamination.

The CDR3 contains 16 residues, cysteine and phenylalanine counted. The sequence is cut down to CDR3 DNA, 48 bases in frame from base 1. Trimmed from V: 3 bases; trimmed from J: 3 bases; junction bases lacking a gene match: 6. The method was 5' RACE. The sequencing machine was an Illumina HiSeq 2000. A universal primer binding site was added through template switching, and the final cDNA carried a unique molecular identifier so that TCR cDNA molecules could be counted accurately. First-strand cDNA for TCR alpha and beta chains was synthesized from specific primers in the conserved constant-segment region. To control for contamination, every cDNA library was double barcoded, receiving both a SMART-Mk sample barcode and Illumina barcodes. TruSeq adapter sequences along with Illumina sample barcodes were introduced in two successive PCR steps. The TCR alpha and beta cDNA libraries were sequenced on the Illumina HiSeq platform using custom primers. As for the original processing: MiGEC was used to process raw reads and extract unique molecular identifiers, and MiXCR was used to find CDR3 positions. Recombination models were inferred per individual with the repgenHMM and IGoR tools using an EM algorithm. The analysis of shared clonotypes was done with the tcR package in R, with sharing normalized by the product of cloneset sizes. To study raw recombination without the effects of thymic and clonal selection, out-of-frame nonproductive sequences were analyzed. TCRdb ran its own pipeline on the public reads, namely fastp trimming at Q25 and MiXCR clone calling, and kept in-frame beta chains. Duplicate CDR3 protein sequences are folded into a single record with the most common DNA and genes. The V and J calls here are based on TCRdb, not the publication. The table for this sample lists some 1,600,000 distinct CDR3 sequences; about 30% of them were counted only once. About 0.3% of the sample is held by the ten biggest clonotypes.

Every donor in the study was a healthy Caucasian. Overall study outcomes, separate from this receptor: Fewer insertions were carried by abundant cord blood beta clonotypes; a weaker similar trend was observed in young adult naive repertoires, while no such trend was observed in memory repertoires. In monozygotic twins, recombination models systematically underestimated out-of-frame TCR alpha sharing, but the models matched the sharing seen between unrelated individuals. In beta out-of-frame sequences, excess twin sharing was weaker, because having fewer shared sequences lowered the signal-to-noise ratio. Conclusions relied on cross-sectional statistical analysis, since the same donors could not be followed over many years. Compared with coincidental sharing between unrelated individuals, out-of-frame TCR alpha sequences shared between twins showed an excess of sequences with low generation probability. Invariant T cells such as MAIT and iNKT could partly confound zero-insertion analyses, though diverse VJ usage argued against this for most clonotypes.

Turning to this clonotype: Its antigen has not been determined. Within one base of it there is no much larger clone, and no base qualities were kept.

Recombination joined TRBV12-3 or TRBV12-4 with TRBJ2-3; TRBD2 aligns with 10 central bases. Sequencing input: cord blood. This receptor was obtained from a newborn girl in good health. The CDR3 region: CASSFGAGGGTDTQYF. The nucleotide sequence reads TGTGCCAGCAGTTTTGGAGCGGGAGGGGGAACAGATACGCAGTATTTT.